Listed below are T cell receptor beta chains from one sample, sequenced in a study of blood T cells in healthy people across ages. From the 5' RACE reads, TCRdb called clonotypes with MiXCR, one entry per CDR3 protein. The sample includes fewer than 800,000 distinct CDR3 sequences, more than 20% of them seen just once. The sequencing sample was made of blood. The receptors come from a man in his 70s in good health. The CDR3 runs from the conserved cysteine through the conserved F or W. Each record gives: J gene, clone size, D gene, V gene, CDR3 DNA, CDR3 protein. D genes are given only for firm matches. Only some rows state a clone size, as once, few, many or a class for expanded clones.

>TRBJ2-7|-|TRBD1|TRBV5-4
TGTGCCAGCAGCGTCCGGGACAGCCCCTACGAGCAGTACTTC
CASSVRDSPYEQYF
>TRBJ2-3|-|TRBD2|TRBV20-1
TGCAGTGCAGGACGGGGGGGCACAGATACGCAGTATTTT
CSAGRGGTDTQYF
>TRBJ2-7|few|-|TRBV24-1
TGTGCCACCAACACTGAGACCGACGAGCAGTACTTC
CATNTETDEQYF
>TRBJ2-2|-|TRBD2|TRBV29-1
TGCAGCGTTGCCAGCGGGAGTATAACCGGGGAGCTGTTTTTT
CSVASGSITGELFF
>TRBJ2-3|-|TRBD2|TRBV6-1
TGTGCCAGCAGACCCGGACTAGCGCTATTTAGCACAGATACGCAGTATTTT
CASRPGLALFSTDTQYF
>TRBJ1-4|-|-|TRBV5-1
TGCGCCAACAGCTTCGACGGACAAGGTGAAAAACTGTTTTTT
CANSFDGQGEKLFF
>TRBJ2-5|few|-|TRBV24-1
TGTGCCACCAGTGACCCAGGGGTAGAGACCCAGTACTTC
CATSDPGVETQYF
>TRBJ2-5|-|-|TRBV20-1
TGCAGTGCTACAATACCGGATAAGACCCAGTACTTC
CSATIPDKTQYF
>TRBJ1-5|-|-|TRBV5-5
TGTGCCAGCAGCTTTGGCAGGGTTGGTAATCAGCCCCAGCATTTT
CASSFGRVGNQPQHF
>TRBJ2-7|-|-|TRBV20-1
TGCAGTGCTAGAGATCGGAGTACAGGGTCCTACGAGCAGTACTTC
CSARDRSTGSYEQYF
>TRBJ2-5|few|-|TRBV30
TGTGCCTGGAGGATGCCCGGGGAGACCCAGTACTTC
CAWRMPGETQYF
>TRBJ2-1|few|-|TRBV3-1
TGTGCCAGCAGCCAAGATCGGCACAATGAGCAGTTCTTC
CASSQDRHNEQFF
>TRBJ2-5|-|-|TRBV20-1
TGCAGTGCTAGAGTGACTCCTCAAGAGACCCAGTACTTC
CSARVTPQETQYF
>TRBJ2-3|few|-|TRBV27
TGTGCCAGCAGTTTAAGTAGGTCTAGAGTTGACACAGATACGCAGTATTTT
CASSLSRSRVDTDTQYF
>TRBJ2-7|-|TRBD2|TRBV6-1
TGTGCCAGCAGTGTAAGGGAGGGACTTCAGGCGTACGAGCAGTACTTC
CASSVREGLQAYEQYF
>TRBJ2-1|few|-|TRBV6-5
TGTGCCAGTTTTGAGGGCACTAAATACAATGAGCAGTTCTTC
CASFEGTKYNEQFF
>TRBJ2-7|-|-|TRBV20-1
TGCAGTGCTAGACTAGCCGGTTGGCAGTACTTC
CSARLAGWQYF
>TRBJ2-3|once|-|TRBV7-3
TGTGCCAGCAGCCGTACTAGGGGGATCGCAGATACGCAGTATTTT
CASSRTRGIADTQYF
>TRBJ1-3|-|-|TRBV15
TGTGCCACCAGCAGAGATTCGGTTGGAAACACCATATATTTT
CATSRDSVGNTIYF
>TRBJ1-1|-|-|TRBV5-1
TGCGCCAGCAGCTTGAACGGAGGAGAAGCTTTCTTT
CASSLNGGEAFF
>TRBJ2-5|-|-|TRBV7-6
TGTGCCAGCAGCCCACTTCAGCGAGAGACCCAGTACTTC
CASSPLQRETQYF
>TRBJ2-3|many|TRBD2|TRBV5-1
TGCGCCAGCAGCCGGGCACTGGCTAGCGGGAGGACAGATACGCAGTATTTT
CASSRALASGRTDTQYF
>TRBJ1-1|-|TRBD1|TRBV7-9
TGTGCCAGCAGCTTAGGGGACCCAACAGGGGGCACTGAAGCTTTCTTT
CASSLGDPTGGTEAFF
>TRBJ2-7|few|-|TRBV20-1
TGCAGTGCTTGGGACGCCGGGACTTCAGGCCACGAGCAGTACTTC
CSAWDAGTSGHEQYF
>TRBJ2-5|-|-|TRBV7-8
TGTGCCAGCAGCGTTATGGGTACAACGGACCAGTACTTC
CASSVMGTTDQYF
>TRBJ2-1|-|-|TRBV5-6
TGTGCCAGCAGCTTGGGGCAGGTACGGTCAGATGAGCAGTTCTTC
CASSLGQVRSDEQFF
>TRBJ2-6|few|-|TRBV18
TGTGCCAGCTCATTTACAGGCGTCTCTGGGGCCAACGTCCCGACTTTC
CASSFTGVSGANVPTF
>TRBJ2-4|few|-|TRBV6-2/TRBV6-3
TGTGCCAGCACCCAAGACACCGGCAAAAACATTCAGTACTTC
CASTQDTGKNIQYF
>TRBJ2-6|few|TRBD1|TRBV6-6
TGTGCCAGCAGTTACGGACAGGGTAAATCTGGGGCCAACGTCCTGACTTTC
CASSYGQGKSGANVLTF
>TRBJ2-7|few|-|TRBV25-1
TGTGCCAGCAGCGGGCTTTCTAGGGCCTACGAGCAGTACTTC
CASSGLSRAYEQYF
>TRBJ2-7|few|-|TRBV5-1
TGCGCCAGCAGCTACCGGACAGAATACGAGCAGTACTTC
CASSYRTEYEQYF
>TRBJ2-1|few|TRBD2|TRBV5-8
TGTGCCAGCAGCCGGAGGACTAGCGGGAATTACAATGAGCAGTTCTTC
CASSRRTSGNYNEQFF